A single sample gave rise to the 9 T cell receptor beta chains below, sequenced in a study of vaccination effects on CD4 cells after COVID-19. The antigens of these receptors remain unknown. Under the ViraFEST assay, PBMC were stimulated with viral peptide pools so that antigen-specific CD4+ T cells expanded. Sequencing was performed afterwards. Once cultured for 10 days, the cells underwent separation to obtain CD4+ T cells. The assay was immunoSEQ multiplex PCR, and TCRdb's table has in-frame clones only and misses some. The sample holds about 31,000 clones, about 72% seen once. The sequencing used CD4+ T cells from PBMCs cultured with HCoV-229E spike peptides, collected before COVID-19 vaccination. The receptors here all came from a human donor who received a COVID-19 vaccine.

This chain's CDR3 is CASSTRGSGNEKLFF. DNA for the CDR3: TGTGCCAGCAGCACCAGGGGATCGGGTAATGAAAAACTGTTTTTT. The chain couples TRBV6-5 to TRBJ1-4; D perhaps matches TRBD1 (6 bases). The V end was cut by 6 bases, the J end by 4 bases, with 15 bases between. CDR3 length: 15 residues. CDR1 MNHEY and CDR2 SVGAGI come from the germline V gene.

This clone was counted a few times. The CDR3 sequence: CASSLPTGVQGNQPQHF. CDR3 sequence (DNA): TGTGCCAGCAGCTTACCCACAGGGGTACAGGGAAATCAGCCCCAGCATTTT. V usage is TRBV11-3 and J usage is TRBJ1-5, with 7 nucleotides matching TRBD1. The CDR3 loop spans 17 amino acids. The V and J ends lost 2 bases and 4 bases, in that order; junction bases with no gene match: 11. Germline V gene lookup returns CDR1 SGHNT and CDR2 YENEEA.

In DNA form, the CDR3 reads TGTGCCAGCAGCTTAGGGGGACATCCCCAAGAGACCCAGTACTTC. It yields the protein CASSLGGHPQETQYF. The chain carries TRBV11-3 and TRBJ2-5, with TRBD1 as a possible D gene (6 bases). Per germline, CDR1 SGHNT and CDR2 YENEEA. The ends were cut back, 1 base at V and 1 base at J, with 10 bases in the middle. This CDR3 contains 15 residues.

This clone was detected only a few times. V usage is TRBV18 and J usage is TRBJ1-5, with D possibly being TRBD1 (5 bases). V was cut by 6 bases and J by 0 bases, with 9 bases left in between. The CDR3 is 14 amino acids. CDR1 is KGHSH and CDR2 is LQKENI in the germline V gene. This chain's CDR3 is CASSLGDSNQPQHF. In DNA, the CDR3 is TGTGCCAGCTCCCTGGGGGATAGCAATCAGCCCCAGCATTTT. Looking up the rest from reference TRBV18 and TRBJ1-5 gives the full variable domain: NAGVMQNPRHLVRRRGQEARLRCSPMKGHSHVYWYRQLPEEGLKFMVYLQKENIIDESGMPKERFSAEFPKEGPSILRIQQVVRGDSAAYFCASSLGDSNQPQHFGDGTRLSIL.

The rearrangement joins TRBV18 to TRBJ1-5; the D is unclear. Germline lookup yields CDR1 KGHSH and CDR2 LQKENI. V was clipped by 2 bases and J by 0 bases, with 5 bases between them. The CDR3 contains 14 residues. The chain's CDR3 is CASSPAYSNQPQHF. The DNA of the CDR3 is TGTGCCAGCTCACCAGCGTATAGCAATCAGCCCCAGCATTTT.

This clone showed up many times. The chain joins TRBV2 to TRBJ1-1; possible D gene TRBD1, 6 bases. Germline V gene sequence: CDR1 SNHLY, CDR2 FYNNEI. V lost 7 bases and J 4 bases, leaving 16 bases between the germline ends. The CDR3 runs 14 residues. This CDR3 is CASTTGGAGTEAFF. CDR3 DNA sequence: TGTGCCAGCACCACGGGGGGGGCGGGCACTGAAGCTTTCTTT.

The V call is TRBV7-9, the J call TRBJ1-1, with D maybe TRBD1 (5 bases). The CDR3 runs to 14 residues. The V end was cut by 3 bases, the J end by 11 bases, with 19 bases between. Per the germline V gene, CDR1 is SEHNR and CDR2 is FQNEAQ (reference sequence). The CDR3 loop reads CASSFQGDAGTAFF. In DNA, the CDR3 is TGTGCCAGCAGCTTCCAGGGAGATGCGGGCACGGCTTTCTTT.

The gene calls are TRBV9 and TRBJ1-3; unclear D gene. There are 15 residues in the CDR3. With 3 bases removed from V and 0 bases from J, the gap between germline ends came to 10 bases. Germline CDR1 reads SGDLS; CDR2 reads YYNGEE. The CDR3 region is CASSADPSSGNTIYF. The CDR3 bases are TGTGCCAGCAGCGCGGACCCAAGCTCTGGAAACACCATATATTTT.

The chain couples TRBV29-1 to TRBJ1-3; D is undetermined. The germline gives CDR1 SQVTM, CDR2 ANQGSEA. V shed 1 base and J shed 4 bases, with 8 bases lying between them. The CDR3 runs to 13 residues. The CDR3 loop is CSVEGPPGNTIYF. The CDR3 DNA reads TGCAGCGTTGAAGGCCCTCCAGGAAACACCATATATTTT.